These T cell receptor beta chains were read from a single sample in a study of vaccination and CD4 T cells after COVID-19. TCRdb reprocessed the PCR reads with MiXCR, giving one entry per CDR3 protein. The repertoire holds around 15,000 distinct CDR3 sequences, about half seen once, with roughly a sixth in the top ten. No antigen has been assigned to these receptors. The sequences come from CD4+ T cells from blood, cultured in vitro, collected about 7 months after SARS-CoV-2 vaccination. The receptors here all came from a human donor who had recovered from COVID-19. Each CDR3 is given with its conserved first and last residue. Fields, in order: CDR3 DNA, CDR3 protein, D gene, clone size, V gene, J gene. The D gene is left open where the match is weak. The listing skips clone size in some rows; elsewhere it reads once, few, many or a size class.

cdr3_nt: TGTGCCAGTAGTATGGTCTACAATGAGCAGTTCTTC; cdr3_aa: CASSMVYNEQFF; d_call: .; clone_size: .; v_call: TRBV19; j_call: TRBJ2-1
cdr3_nt: TGTGCCAGCAGTTTCCCCGGGGGGAACTATGGCTACACCTTC; cdr3_aa: CASSFPGGNYGYTF; d_call: .; clone_size: few; v_call: TRBV28; j_call: TRBJ1-2
cdr3_nt: TGTGCCAGCAGTTACGACAGGGCCCCCTATGGCTACACCTTC; cdr3_aa: CASSYDRAPYGYTF; d_call: TRBD1; clone_size: medium-sized; v_call: TRBV6-5; j_call: TRBJ1-2
cdr3_nt: TGCAGTGCTAGACCGCCCTGGGGGGGGATCTATGGCTACACCTTC; cdr3_aa: CSARPPWGGIYGYTF; d_call: .; clone_size: few; v_call: TRBV20-1; j_call: TRBJ1-2
cdr3_nt: TGTGCCAGCAGTCTTTCTCCGGGACAGGGGGCCTATGAGCAGTTCTTC; cdr3_aa: CASSLSPGQGAYEQFF; d_call: TRBD1; clone_size: .; v_call: TRBV6-1; j_call: TRBJ2-1
cdr3_nt: TGTGCCAGCAGTCAAACCCCAGATTACTATGGCTACACCTTC; cdr3_aa: CASSQTPDYYGYTF; d_call: .; clone_size: .; v_call: TRBV28; j_call: TRBJ1-2
cdr3_nt: TGTGCCACCAGCAGAGAAGGAATAGGGGTGGGCACAGATACGCAGTATTTT; cdr3_aa: CATSREGIGVGTDTQYF; d_call: .; clone_size: few; v_call: TRBV15; j_call: TRBJ2-3
cdr3_nt: TGTGCCAGCAGCTTACACGACCAAGAGACCCAGTACTTC; cdr3_aa: CASSLHDQETQYF; d_call: .; clone_size: few; v_call: TRBV7-3; j_call: TRBJ2-5
cdr3_nt: TGTGCCAGCAGTGGGACAAATCAGCCCCAGCATTTT; cdr3_aa: CASSGTNQPQHF; d_call: .; clone_size: .; v_call: TRBV6-1; j_call: TRBJ1-5
cdr3_nt: TGCAGTGCTAGCGGTCCTGGGGGTAGCACAGATACGCAGTATTTT; cdr3_aa: CSASGPGGSTDTQYF; d_call: .; clone_size: .; v_call: TRBV20-1; j_call: TRBJ2-3
cdr3_nt: TGTGCCAGCAGCCCCCTCGGGGGGGCCCACAATGAGCAGTTCTTC; cdr3_aa: CASSPLGGAHNEQFF; d_call: TRBD2; clone_size: few; v_call: TRBV7-6; j_call: TRBJ2-1
cdr3_nt: TGTGCCATCAGTGAGGGACAGATTAACTATGGCTACACCTTC; cdr3_aa: CAISEGQINYGYTF; d_call: .; clone_size: .; v_call: TRBV10-3; j_call: TRBJ1-2
cdr3_nt: TGTGCCAGCGGGGCGGGGGGAAATAGCAATCAGCCCCAGCATTTT; cdr3_aa: CASGAGGNSNQPQHF; d_call: .; clone_size: medium-sized; v_call: TRBV6-1; j_call: TRBJ1-5
cdr3_nt: TGTGCCAGCAGTTCTCAAACGACTGGCTATGGCTACACCTTC; cdr3_aa: CASSSQTTGYGYTF; d_call: .; clone_size: .; v_call: TRBV6-5; j_call: TRBJ1-2
cdr3_nt: TGTGCCAGCAGCGGACCAGGAGGGGGGGGCCGCGGGAGGGGATACGAGCAGTACTTC; cdr3_aa: CASSGPGGGGRGRGYEQYF; d_call: TRBD2; clone_size: few; v_call: TRBV2; j_call: TRBJ2-7
cdr3_nt: TGTGCCAGCAGCTTAGCAGGAGGCTCCTATAATTCACCCCTCCACTTT; cdr3_aa: CASSLAGGSYNSPLHF; d_call: .; clone_size: once; v_call: TRBV7-9; j_call: TRBJ1-6
cdr3_nt: TGTGCCACCAGTGATCGGACAGGGTCCTACGAGCAGTACTTC; cdr3_aa: CATSDRTGSYEQYF; d_call: TRBD1; clone_size: .; v_call: TRBV24-1; j_call: TRBJ2-7
cdr3_nt: TGTGCCAGCAGCTTATACCCAGGGAGCAATCAGCCCCAGCATTTT; cdr3_aa: CASSLYPGSNQPQHF; d_call: .; clone_size: few; v_call: TRBV7-2; j_call: TRBJ1-5
cdr3_nt: TGTGCCAGCAGTTCGGGACAGGGGGTAGATACGCAGTATTTT; cdr3_aa: CASSSGQGVDTQYF; d_call: TRBD1; clone_size: .; v_call: TRBV28; j_call: TRBJ2-3
cdr3_nt: TGTGCCAGCAGCCAAGGACTAGCGGGGGCTAGGGAGCAGTTCTTC; cdr3_aa: CASSQGLAGAREQFF; d_call: TRBD2; clone_size: .; v_call: TRBV7-6; j_call: TRBJ2-1
cdr3_nt: TGTGCCAGTATGGAGCATGGTGAGCAGTTCTTC; cdr3_aa: CASMEHGEQFF; d_call: .; clone_size: few; v_call: TRBV5-6; j_call: TRBJ2-1
cdr3_nt: TGTGCCAGCAGCCCGCCGGCTGCCAAAGAGACCCAGTACTTC; cdr3_aa: CASSPPAAKETQYF; d_call: .; clone_size: .; v_call: TRBV5-4; j_call: TRBJ2-5